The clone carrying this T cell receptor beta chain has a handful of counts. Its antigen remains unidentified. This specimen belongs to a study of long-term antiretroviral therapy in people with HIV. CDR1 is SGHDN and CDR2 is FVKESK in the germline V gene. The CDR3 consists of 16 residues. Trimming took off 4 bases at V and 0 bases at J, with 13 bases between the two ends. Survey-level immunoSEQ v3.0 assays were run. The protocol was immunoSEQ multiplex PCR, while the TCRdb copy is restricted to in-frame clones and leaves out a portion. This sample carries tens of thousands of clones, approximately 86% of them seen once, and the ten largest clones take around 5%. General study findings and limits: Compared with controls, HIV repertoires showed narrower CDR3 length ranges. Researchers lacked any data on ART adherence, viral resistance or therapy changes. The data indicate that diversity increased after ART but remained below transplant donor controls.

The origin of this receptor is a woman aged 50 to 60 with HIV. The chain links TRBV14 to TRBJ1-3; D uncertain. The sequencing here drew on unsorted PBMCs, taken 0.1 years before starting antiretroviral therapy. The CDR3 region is CASSLFSSSSGNTIYF. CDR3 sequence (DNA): TGTGCCAGCAGCCTCTTTTCGTCCAGCTCTGGAAACACCATATATTTT.